The entry below describes one T cell receptor beta chain. It was with 60 Vbeta and 13 Jbeta primers that the PCR ran. Using immunoSEQ multiplex PCR, the repertoire was profiled, and TCRdb retains in-frame clones only, with some absent. The table records approximately 170,000 clones, roughly four fifths of them present only once. The data belong to a study of cytomegalovirus exposure and HLA in healthy donors. Study details: HLA-typed donors were the source of tens of millions of unique TCRs, which an early data release held.

Trimming stripped 6 bases from V and 5 bases from J, with 25 bases between. CDR1 and CDR2 from the germline V gene are SQVTM and ANQGSEA. CDR3 size: 16 residues. Material for sequencing was PBMCs. The genes are TRBV29-1 and TRBJ1-2; D is undetermined. This sequence was found in a man aged 35 to 55 in good health and CMV-seronegative. CDR3 nucleotide sequence: TGCAGCGTGGAACCTCCGGGAGGATTTAGCGGGTATGGCTACACCTTC. Its protein is CSVEPPGGFSGYGYTF.